One sample yielded the 27 T cell receptor beta chains listed below, sequenced in a study of identical twins. TCRdb redid the calling of the 5' RACE reads with MiXCR, one entry per CDR3 protein. The repertoire has hundreds of thousands of distinct CDR3 sequences, less than 7% of them found once; the top ten carry around 1.7%. The sequencing input was naive T cells sorted from blood. These receptors originate from a man in his late teens or twenties in good health.

There are many counts of this clonotype. V gene TRBV12-3 or TRBV12-4 combines with J gene TRBJ2-4, with 10 bases lining up with TRBD1. The CDR3 runs to 14 residues. J was trimmed by 5 bases and V by 6 bases; bases with no gene match: 4. CDR3 coding DNA: TGTGCCAGCAGCCGAGGGACAGGGGAAAACATTCAGTACTTC. This gives the protein CASSRGTGENIQYF.

J is TRBJ2-1 and V is TRBV18; D not certain. There are 13 residues in the CDR3. Trimming removed 2 bases from V and 5 bases from J, with 7 bases in between. Germline-derived CDR1 and CDR2 are KGHSH and LQKENI. CDR3: CASSPSRHNEQFF. DNA for the CDR3: TGTGCCAGCTCACCAAGTCGGCACAATGAGCAGTTCTTC.

This clonotype has a count of ten or more. This rearrangement joins TRBV24-1 to TRBJ2-1; tentatively, D is TRBD1 or TRBD2 (5 bases each). This CDR3 contains 12 residues. The germline V and J ends were trimmed by 9 bases and 2 bases, with 7 bases remaining between them. Germline V gene lookup returns CDR1 KGHDR and CDR2 SFDVKD. The CDR3 reads CATGGAYNEQFF. CDR3 nucleotide sequence: TGTGCCACCGGGGGAGCCTACAATGAGCAGTTCTTC.

The chain uses TRBV6-1 and TRBJ2-2, with 12 nucleotides matching TRBD2. In germline, CDR1 is MNHNS, CDR2 SASEGT. V lost 6 bases, J lost 7 bases, and 12 bases stayed unmatched. CDR3 size: 17 residues. The CDR3 region has the DNA TGTGCCAGCAGAACTAGGACTAGCGGGATTATTAACGGGGAGCTGTTTTTT. The encoded protein is CASRTRTSGIINGELFF.

The chain carries TRBV28 and TRBJ2-1, with D unclear. Trimming took off 1 base at V and 1 base at J, with 8 bases between the two ends. Germline V gene lookup returns CDR1 MDHEN and CDR2 SYDVKM. The CDR3 runs to 15 residues. For the CDR3, the DNA is TGTGCCAGCAGTTTATACAGAATATCCTACAATGAGCAGTTCTTC. Translated: CASSLYRISYNEQFF.

This rearrangement joins TRBV5-1 to TRBJ2-1; 10 bases match TRBD1. Per germline, CDR1 SGHRS and CDR2 YFSETQ. CDR3 size: 15 residues. The J segment lost 2 bases and the V segment lost 4 bases, leaving 3 bases of the junction unmatched. The CDR3 DNA sequence: TGCGCCAGCAGCCAGGGACAGGGGACCTACAATGAGCAGTTCTTC. Translating gives CASSQGQGTYNEQFF.

This clonotype was seen just once. A much more abundant neighbour one base away suggests this may be a read error. The chain uses TRBV10-3 and TRBJ2-1, with D uncertain. CDR3 size: 12 residues. Germline CDR1 is ENHRY and CDR2 is SYGVKD. For the CDR3, the DNA is TGTGCCATCAGTGCTGTATACAATAAGCAGTTCTTC. Translated: CAISAVYNKQFF.

This clonotype was picked up many times. V gene TRBV9 combines with J gene TRBJ2-1; D unclear. The germline V gene encodes CDR1 SGDLS and CDR2 YYNGEE. CDR3 length: 16 amino acids. V dropped 0 bases and J dropped 0 bases, with 10 bases sitting between them. The DNA of the CDR3 is TGTGCCAGCAGCGTAGAAGGCCTAACCTCCTACAATGAGCAGTTCTTC. Its translation is CASSVEGLTSYNEQFF.

This clonotype has a handful of counts. CDR3 coding DNA: TGTGCCAGCTCACCGGTTAGCTCTGGGGCCAACGTCCTGACTTTC. Its translation is CASSPVSSGANVLTF. The chain joins TRBV18 to TRBJ2-6; no definite D call. Germline V gene data show CDR1 as KGHSH and CDR2 as LQKENI. The CDR3 runs 15 residues. Trimming left V 3 bases short and J 0 bases short, with 6 bases between.

This clonotype was seen repeatedly, ten times or more. The genes are TRBV2 and TRBJ1-1; 10 positions agree with TRBD1. The J segment lost 3 bases and the V segment lost 7 bases, leaving 8 bases of the junction unmatched. CDR1 and CDR2 (germline): SNHLY, FYNNEI. CDR3 length: 15 residues. The CDR3 sequence is CASNSKTGGYTEAFF. In nucleotides, the CDR3 is TGTGCCAGCAACTCGAAGACAGGGGGCTACACTGAAGCTTTCTTT.

This clonotype was recorded a few times. The chain recombines TRBV20-1 with TRBJ2-5; D is possibly TRBD2 (5 bases). The CDR3 totals 13 residues. Germline V gene lookup returns CDR1 DFQATT and CDR2 SNEGSKA (reference sequence). Between the trimmed V and J ends, which lost 6 bases and 0 bases, there was a span of 11 bases. The CDR3 loop is CSATTSDQETQYF. CDR3 coding DNA: TGCAGTGCCACCACTAGTGACCAAGAGACCCAGTACTTC.

This clonotype has ten or more counts. This chain uses TRBV10-3 with TRBJ1-4, with 7 positions matching TRBD1. This CDR3 is 13 amino acids long. Germline-derived CDR1 and CDR2 are ENHRY and SYGVKD. V shed 6 bases and J 7 bases; nucleotides not matched to a gene: 5. CDR3 in DNA: TGTGCCATCAGAGGACAGGTTGTTGAAAAACTGTTTTTT. It encodes CAIRGQVVEKLFF.

The chain is built from TRBV5-5 and TRBJ2-1, with 8 bases identical to TRBD2. Germline-derived CDR1 and CDR2 are SGHKS and YYEKEE (reference sequence). V was pared by 4 bases and J by 8 bases, with 11 bases of the junction left unmatched. This CDR3 is 15 amino acids long. This chain's CDR3 is CASSRGLAGFHEQFF. The CDR3 DNA is TGTGCCAGCAGCCGCGGACTAGCAGGTTTCCATGAGCAGTTCTTC.

V is TRBV7-3 and J is TRBJ2-3; 9 bases agree with TRBD2. The CDR3 spans 16 residues. Germline-derived CDR1 and CDR2 are SGHTA and FQGTGA. Trimming cost V 4 bases and J 4 bases; bases outside gene matches: 9. The CDR3: CASSSLAGVDSDTQYF. DNA of the CDR3: TGTGCCAGCAGCTCTTTAGCGGGAGTTGACTCAGATACGCAGTATTTT.

This clonotype was found a few times. The J gene is TRBJ2-5, the V gene TRBV15; D unresolved. Trimming removed 0 bases at V and 2 bases at J, with 4 bases between. CDR1 is LNHNV, CDR2 YYDKDF, per germline (reference sequence). The CDR3 sequence is 13 residues long. Here the CDR3 DNA reads TGTGCCACCAGCAGAGACCCACAAGAGACCCAGTACTTC. Translated, it gives CATSRDPQETQYF. The full variable domain, in which reference TRBV15 and TRBJ2-5 provide the parts outside the CDR3, is DAMVIQNPRYQVTQFGKPVTLSCSQTLNHNVMYWYQQKSSQAPKLLFHYYDKDFNNEADTPDNFQSRRPNTSFCFLDIRSPGLGDTAMYLCATSRDPQETQYFGPGTRLLVL.

This clonotype was seen at least ten times. The rearrangement joins TRBV12-3 or TRBV12-4 to TRBJ1-3, with TRBD1 as a possible D gene (5 bases). Deletions cut 2 bases from V and 3 bases from J, with 20 bases between. The CDR3 runs 18 residues. CDR3 nucleotides: TGTGCCAGCAGTTTAATGGGGGTAACTCAAGGCTTTGGAAACACCATATATTTT. It codes for CASSLMGVTQGFGNTIYF.

This clonotype was found many times. V usage is TRBV29-1 and J usage is TRBJ1-1; possible D gene TRBD1, 6 bases. V lost 4 bases to trimming and J lost 3 bases, with 15 bases between them. The CDR3 contains 14 residues. The germline gives CDR1 SQVTM, CDR2 ANQGSEA. The CDR3: CSVGSQGGDTEAFF. The CDR3 DNA reads as TGCAGCGTTGGCTCACAGGGAGGGGACACTGAAGCTTTCTTT.

The V gene is TRBV6-2 or TRBV6-3, the J gene TRBJ2-2; TRBD1 or TRBD2 may be the D gene (5 bases each). CDR3 length: 13 residues. The V gene's germline CDR1 is MNHEY and CDR2 SVGEGT. With 7 bases removed from V and 6 bases from J, the gap between germline ends came to 12 bases. CDR3 in amino acids: CASNSRGPGELFF. The DNA for the CDR3 is TGTGCCAGCAACTCGAGGGGCCCCGGGGAGCTGTTTTTT.

This clonotype was counted only a few times. The chain links TRBV5-1 to TRBJ2-7; 11 positions match TRBD1. Germline CDR1 SGHRS, CDR2 YFSETQ. The CDR3 length is 16 residues. The V segment lost 0 bases and the J segment 2 bases; nucleotides outside the gene matches: 4. The CDR3 DNA is TGCGCCAGCAGCTTGGACGGGACAGGGGGAACCTACGAGCAGTACGTC. This translates into CASSLDGTGGTYEQYV.

This clonotype appeared many times. CDR3 DNA sequence: TGTGCTAGTGGTTTGGGACGGACTAGCGGGACGGATACGCAGTATTTT. Its translation is CASGLGRTSGTDTQYF. The V and J genes are TRBV12-5 and TRBJ2-3, with 12 bases lining up with TRBD2. Germline values: CDR1 LGHNT, CDR2 FRNRAP. The CDR3 covers 16 residues. The V gene end was trimmed by 1 base and the J gene end by 6 bases; junction bases not matched to a gene: 5.

This clonotype has only a few counts. The chain combines TRBV6-5 with TRBJ2-7; TRBD1 matches at 9 bases. V shed 4 bases, J shed 4 bases, and the junction held 5 bases outside the gene matches. Germline values: CDR1 MNHEY, CDR2 SVGAGI. There are 14 residues in the CDR3. In DNA, the CDR3 is TGTGCCAGCAGTTCCCGGGACAGGGAGTACGAGCAGTACTTC. Protein sequence: CASSSRDREYEQYF.

The chain combines TRBV6-4 with TRBJ2-3; 11 positions agree with TRBD2. The CDR3 consists of 17 residues. Germline values: CDR1 MRHNA, CDR2 SNTAGT. Trimming removed 3 bases from V and 6 bases from J; junction bases left unmatched: 11. CDR3 sequence reads: CASSEYSSGRLLDTQYF. CDR3 coding DNA: TGTGCCAGCAGTGAATATTCTAGCGGGAGGTTATTGGATACGCAGTATTTT.

This clonotype came up many times. V and J are TRBV20-1 and TRBJ2-7, with a tentative D call TRBD1 (5 bases). This CDR3 is 12 amino acids long. Per germline, CDR1 DFQATT and CDR2 SNEGSKA (reference sequence). The CDR3 nucleotides are TGCGCCGACACAAGGGGCTTTTACGAGCAGTACGTC. It specifies CADTRGFYEQYV.

This clonotype was seen at least ten times. The chain recombines TRBV5-6 with TRBJ2-6, with TRBD1 matching over 8 bases. Germline V gene data show CDR1 as SGHDT and CDR2 as YYEEEE. The CDR3 length is 16 residues. V dropped 3 bases and J dropped 4; count of bases not matched to a gene: 6. The CDR3 sequence: CASSSYQGAGANVLTF. Written as DNA, the CDR3 is TGTGCCAGCAGCTCCTACCAGGGGGCAGGGGCCAACGTCCTGACTTTC.

There are many counts of this clonotype. The V gene is TRBV7-9, the J gene TRBJ2-1; TRBD1 is a possible D gene (6 bases). This CDR3 contains 17 residues. V was cut by 1 base and J by 3 bases, with 16 bases left in between. CDR1 and CDR2 from the germline V gene are SEHNR and FQNEAQ (reference sequence). CDR3 protein: CASSLVKAGAVYNEQFF. CDR3 in DNA: TGTGCCAGCAGCTTAGTCAAGGCAGGGGCAGTCTACAATGAGCAGTTCTTC.

This clonotype has just a few counts. The V call is TRBV29-1, the J call TRBJ2-5; TRBD2 might be the D (7 bases). Deletions cut 0 bases from V and 7 bases from J, with 12 bases between. The CDR3 totals 13 residues. Looked up from germline, CDR1 is SQVTM and CDR2 is ANQGSEA. The CDR3 DNA sequence: TGCAGCGTTGAAGAGGGGGGGCCGGGGACCCAGTACTTC. Encoded protein: CSVEEGGPGTQYF. The complete variable domain, with remaining parts taken from reference TRBV29-1 and TRBJ2-5, reads SAVISQKPSRDICQRGTSLTIQCQVDSQVTMMFWYRQQPGQSLTLIATANQGSEATYESGFVIDKFPISRPNLTFSTLTVSNMSPEDSSIYLCSVEEGGPGTQYFGPGTRLLVL.

The DNA for the CDR3 is TGCAGCGTGACAACTAGAGTGTTATCCTACGAGCAGTACTTC. It codes for CSVTTRVLSYEQYF. The chain recombines TRBV29-1 with TRBJ2-7; TRBD2 might be the D (5 bases). The CDR3 is made up of 14 amino acids. CDR1 is SQVTM, CDR2 ANQGSEA, per germline. The ends were cut back, 6 bases at V and 1 base at J, with 16 bases in the middle.